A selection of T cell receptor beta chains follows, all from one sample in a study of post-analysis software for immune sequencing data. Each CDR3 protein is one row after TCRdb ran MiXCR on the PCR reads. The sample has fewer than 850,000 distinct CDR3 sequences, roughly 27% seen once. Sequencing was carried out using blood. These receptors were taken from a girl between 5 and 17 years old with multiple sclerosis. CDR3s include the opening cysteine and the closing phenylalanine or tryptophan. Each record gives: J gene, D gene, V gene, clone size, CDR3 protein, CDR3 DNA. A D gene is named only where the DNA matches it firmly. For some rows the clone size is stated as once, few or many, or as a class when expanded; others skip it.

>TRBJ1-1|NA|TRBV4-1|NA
CTSSREQWGATEAFF
TGCACCAGCAGCCGAGAACAGTGGGGGGCCACTGAAGCTTTCTTT
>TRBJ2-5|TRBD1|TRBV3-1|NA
CASSQMDRQYF
TGTGCCAGCAGCCAGATGGACAGGCAGTACTTC
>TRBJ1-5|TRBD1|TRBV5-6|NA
CASSLGTGGFNQPQHF
TGTGCCAGCAGCTTGGGGACAGGGGGATTCAATCAGCCCCAGCATTTT
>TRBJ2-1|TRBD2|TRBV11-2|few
CASSSDSGSSYNEQFF
TGTGCCAGCAGCTCCGACAGCGGGAGCTCCTACAATGAGCAGTTCTTC
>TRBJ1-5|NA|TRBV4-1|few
CASSQDKGRHDQPQHF
TGCGCCAGCAGCCAAGATAAAGGGCGGCACGATCAGCCCCAGCATTTT
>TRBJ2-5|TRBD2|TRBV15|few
CATSSSAGGQETQYF
TGTGCCACCAGCAGCTCCGCGGGGGGCCAAGAGACCCAGTACTTC
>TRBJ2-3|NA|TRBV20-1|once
CSVPGGGRATDTQYF
TGCAGTGTCCCGGGGGGCGGGAGAGCGACAGATACGCAGTATTTT
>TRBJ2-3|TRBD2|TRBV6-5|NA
CASSYIRTSGSTDTQYF
TGTGCCAGCAGTTACATCCGGACTAGCGGTAGCACAGATACGCAGTATTTT
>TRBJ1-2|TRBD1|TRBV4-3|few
CASGQDTGADYGYTF
TGCGCCAGCGGCCAAGATACAGGGGCGGACTATGGCTACACCTTC
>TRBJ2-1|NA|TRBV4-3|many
CASSQGNTNEQFF
TGCGCCAGCAGCCAAGGGAACACCAATGAGCAGTTCTTC
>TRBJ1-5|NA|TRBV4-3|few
CASSQDYAAFNQPQHF
TGCGCCAGCAGCCAAGACTACGCGGCCTTCAATCAGCCCCAGCATTTT
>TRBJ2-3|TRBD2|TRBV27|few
CASSWLAGVRDTQYF
TGTGCCAGCAGTTGGCTAGCGGGGGTTAGGGATACGCAGTATTTT
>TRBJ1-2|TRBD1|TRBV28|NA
CASRRTTGWYGYTF
TGTGCCAGCAGAAGAACGACAGGGTGGTATGGCTACACCTTC
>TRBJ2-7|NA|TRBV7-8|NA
CASSPGTLSNYEQYF
TGTGCCAGCAGCCCTGGGACACTGTCTAACTACGAGCAGTACTTC
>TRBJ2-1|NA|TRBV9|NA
CASSLQTLSYNEQFF
TGTGCCAGCAGCCTCCAAACCCTCTCCTACAATGAGCAGTTCTTC
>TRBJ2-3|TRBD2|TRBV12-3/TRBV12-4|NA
CASSSWTSGSADMQYF
TGTGCCAGCAGTTCCTGGACTAGCGGTAGCGCAGATATGCAGTATTTT
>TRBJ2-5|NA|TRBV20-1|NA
CSARSGSASGETQYF
TGCAGTGCTAGATCGGGCTCCGCTAGTGGGGAGACCCAGTACTTC
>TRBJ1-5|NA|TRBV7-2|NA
CASSVMGGGTQPQHF
TGTGCCAGCAGCGTTATGGGGGGGGGGACTCAGCCCCAGCATTTT
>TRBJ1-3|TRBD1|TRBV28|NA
CASRNQGAAGNTIYF
TGTGCCAGCAGAAACCAGGGGGCAGCTGGAAACACCATATATTTT
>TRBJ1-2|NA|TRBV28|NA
CASRTQGYEGYTF
TGTGCCAGCAGGACGCAGGGGTATGAGGGCTACACCTTC
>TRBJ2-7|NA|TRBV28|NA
CAGRPQRSSYEQYF
TGTGCCGGCAGACCCCAGCGGAGCTCCTACGAGCAGTACTTC
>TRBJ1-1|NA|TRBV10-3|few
CAIHETPGKKAFF
TGTGCCATCCACGAGACCCCCGGAAAGAAAGCTTTCTTT
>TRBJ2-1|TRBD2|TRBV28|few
CASSFGGRGYNEQFF
TGTGCCAGCAGTTTCGGCGGGAGGGGCTACAATGAGCAGTTCTTC
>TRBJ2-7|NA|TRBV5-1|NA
CASSPQPSYEQYF
TGCGCCAGCAGCCCCCAACCTTCCTACGAGCAGTACTTC
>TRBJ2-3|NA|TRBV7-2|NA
CASSTHPVGGRPEGEQYF
TGTGCCAGCAGCACCCATCCGGTTGGAGGGAGGCCCGAGGGGGAGCAGTATTTT
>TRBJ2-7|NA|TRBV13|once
CASSFRGAGYEQYF
TGTGCCAGCAGCTTCAGGGGTGCTGGCTACGAGCAGTACTTC
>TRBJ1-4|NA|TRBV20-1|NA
CSARAPQENGEKLFF
TGCAGTGCTAGAGCACCGCAGGAGAATGGTGAAAAACTGTTTTTT
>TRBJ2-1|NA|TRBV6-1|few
CASNFRGGRSYNEQFF
TGTGCCAGCAATTTTAGAGGTGGGCGCTCCTACAATGAGCAGTTCTTC
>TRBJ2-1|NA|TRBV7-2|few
CASSLRESNHNEQFF
TGTGCCAGCAGCTTACGGGAGTCCAATCACAACGAGCAGTTCTTC
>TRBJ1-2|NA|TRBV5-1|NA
CASSLVAGINYGYTF
TGCGCCAGCAGCTTGGTGGCAGGGATAAACTATGGCTACACCTTC
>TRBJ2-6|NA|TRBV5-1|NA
CASSREAGTGANVLTF
TGCGCCAGCAGCCGCGAGGCAGGGACTGGGGCTAACGTCCTGACTTTC
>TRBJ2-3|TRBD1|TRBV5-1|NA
CASSLGTGLLGDTQYF
TGCGCCAGCAGCTTGGGGACAGGGCTTTTAGGAGATACGCAGTATTTT
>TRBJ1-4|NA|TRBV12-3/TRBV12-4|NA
CASLIGRIGWGEKLFF
TGTGCCAGCCTCATAGGCCGGATAGGTTGGGGTGAAAAACTGTTTTTT
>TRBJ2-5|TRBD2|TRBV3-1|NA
CASSQMTSGGETQYF
TGTGCCAGCAGCCAAATGACTAGCGGGGGAGAGACCCAGTACTTC
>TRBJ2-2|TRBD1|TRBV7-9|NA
CASSLGQDTGELFF
TGTGCCAGCAGCCTCGGACAGGACACCGGGGAGCTGTTTTTT
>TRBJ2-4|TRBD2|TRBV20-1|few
CSVGGDKNIQYF
TGCAGTGTGGGGGGGGATAAAAACATTCAGTACTTC
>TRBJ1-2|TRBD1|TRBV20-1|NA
CSASAGTGGAHGYTF
TGCAGTGCTAGCGCCGGGACAGGGGGCGCGCATGGCTACACCTTC
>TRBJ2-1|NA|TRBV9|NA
CASSVEGHPTQFF
TGTGCCAGCAGCGTAGAGGGCCACCCTACGCAGTTCTTC
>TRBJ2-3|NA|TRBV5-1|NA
CASSFLAGSLADTQYF
TGCGCCAGCAGCTTCTTGGCGGGGTCTCTTGCAGATACGCAGTATTTT
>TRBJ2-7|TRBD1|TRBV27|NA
CASMYRDRAHEQYF
TGTGCCAGCATGTATCGGGACAGGGCTCACGAGCAGTACTTC
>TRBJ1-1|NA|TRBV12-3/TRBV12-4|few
CASRAHSGRAFF
TGTGCCAGCAGGGCCCACTCCGGCCGGGCTTTCTTT
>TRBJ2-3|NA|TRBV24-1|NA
CATSDSLVTDTQYF
TGTGCCACCAGTGATTCACTGGTCACAGATACGCAGTATTTT
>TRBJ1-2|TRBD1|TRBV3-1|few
CASSLRTGSGYTF
TGTGCCAGCAGCCTCCGGACAGGGTCCGGCTACACCTTC
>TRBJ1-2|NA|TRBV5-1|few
CASRSVQGLGYGYTF
TGCGCCAGCAGATCAGTCCAGGGGCTGGGCTATGGCTACACCTTC
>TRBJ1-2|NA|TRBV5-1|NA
CASSEKQQGDGYTF
TGCGCCAGCAGCGAGAAGCAACAGGGTGATGGCTACACCTTC
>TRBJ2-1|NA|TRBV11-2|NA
CASSSPGREYNEQFF
TGTGCCAGCAGCTCCCCGGGACGGGAATACAATGAGCAGTTCTTC
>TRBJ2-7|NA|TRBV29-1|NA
CSVAAGGDTYEQYF
TGCAGCGTAGCCGCTGGCGGCGACACTTACGAGCAGTACTTC
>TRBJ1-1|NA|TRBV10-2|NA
CASSQSGVNTEAFF
TGCGCCAGCAGCCAGTCCGGGGTGAACACTGAAGCTTTCTTT
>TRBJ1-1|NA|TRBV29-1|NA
CSVEPEAFF
TGCAGCGTTGAGCCTGAAGCTTTCTTT
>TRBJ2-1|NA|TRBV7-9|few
CASSSGLGREDEQFF
TGTGCCAGCAGTTCGGGACTGGGACGTGAGGATGAGCAGTTCTTC
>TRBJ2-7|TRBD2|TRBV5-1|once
CASSLDETEGLASYEQYF
TGCGCCAGCAGCTTGGACGAAACAGAGGGACTAGCATCCTACGAGCAGTACTTC
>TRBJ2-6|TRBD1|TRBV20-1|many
CSATGTGTGANVLTF
TGCAGTGCCACCGGGACAGGAACTGGGGCCAACGTCCTGACTTTC
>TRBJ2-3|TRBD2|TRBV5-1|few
CASDHGLAGGRTDTQYF
TGCGCCAGCGATCATGGACTAGCGGGAGGTCGGACAGATACGCAGTATTTT
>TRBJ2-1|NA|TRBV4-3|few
CASSPRGRGYYNEQFF
TGCGCCAGCAGTCCCAGGGGACGGGGATACTACAATGAGCAGTTCTTC
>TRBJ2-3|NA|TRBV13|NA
CASSLKPGTDTQYF
TGTGCCAGCAGCTTAAAGCCAGGCACAGATACGCAGTATTTT
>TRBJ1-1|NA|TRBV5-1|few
CASSLSWGGGTEAFF
TGCGCCAGCAGCTTGTCTTGGGGAGGTGGAACTGAAGCTTTCTTT
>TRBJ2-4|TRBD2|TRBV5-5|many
CASSLGSGSRNIQYF
TGTGCCAGCAGCTTGGGTAGCGGGAGTCGGAACATTCAGTACTTC
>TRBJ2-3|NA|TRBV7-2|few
CASSSRRSRGLTGDTQYF
TGTGCCAGCAGCTCCCGCCGAAGTCGCGGCCTGACGGGAGATACGCAGTATTTT
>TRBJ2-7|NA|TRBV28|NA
CASSLWASEQYF
TGTGCCAGCAGTTTATGGGCTTCGGAGCAGTACTTC